This T cell receptor beta chain was recorded in a study of cytomegalovirus exposure and HLA in healthy donors. Germline V lookup: CDR1 LNHDA, CDR2 SQIVND (reference sequence). V was pared by 7 bases and J by 4 bases, with 9 bases of the junction left unmatched. The CDR3 loop spans 15 amino acids. This clone was observed a handful of times. TCRdb's copy holds only in-frame clones and misses some; the assay was immunoSEQ multiplex PCR. This repertoire shows 260,000 or so clones, approximately 90% found once; its top ten account for approximately 2.5%. This receptor was taken from a man in his late teens or twenties in good health and CMV-seronegative. The V gene is TRBV19, the J gene TRBJ2-1, with TRBD1 identical over 8 bases. Sequences were obtained from PBMCs. CDR3 sequence: CASNPGTGYYNEQFF. The CDR3 DNA is TGTGCCAGTAACCCCGGGACAGGATATTACAATGAGCAGTTCTTC. Complete variable domain (other parts from reference TRBV19 and TRBJ2-1): DGGITQSPKYLFRKEGQNVTLSCEQNLNHDAMYWYRQDPGQGLRLIYYSQIVNDFQKGDIAEGYSVSREKKESFPLTVTSAQKNPTAFYLCASNPGTGYYNEQFFGPGTRLTVL.